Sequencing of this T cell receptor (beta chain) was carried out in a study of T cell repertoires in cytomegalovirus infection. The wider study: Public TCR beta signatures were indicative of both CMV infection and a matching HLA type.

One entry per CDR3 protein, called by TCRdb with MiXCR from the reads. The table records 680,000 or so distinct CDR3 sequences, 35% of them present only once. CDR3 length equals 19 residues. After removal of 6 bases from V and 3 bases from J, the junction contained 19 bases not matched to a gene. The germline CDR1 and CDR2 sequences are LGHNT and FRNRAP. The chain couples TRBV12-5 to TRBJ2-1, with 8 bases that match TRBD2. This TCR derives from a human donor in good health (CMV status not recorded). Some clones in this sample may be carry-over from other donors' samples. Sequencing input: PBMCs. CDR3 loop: CASGLSTGGRVVGYNEQFF. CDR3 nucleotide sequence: TGTGCTAGTGGCCTCTCCACGGGGGGGAGAGTGGTCGGCTACAATGAGCAGTTCTTC.